This T cell receptor beta chain was sequenced during a study of T cell repertoires in cytomegalovirus infection. Study-level background: Public TCR beta signatures indicated both CMV infection and matching HLA type. Study-wide points: CMV-specific TCR beta clonotypes restricted by HLA-C dominated the ex vivo response. Frequencies of public TCR beta families were cumulated, and this identified carriers of CMV plus the relevant HLA.

TCRdb used MiXCR to reprocess the reads, holding one entry per CDR3 protein. The repertoire holds hundreds of thousands of distinct CDR3 sequences, with 17% as singletons. The V end lost 8 bases, the J end lost 0 bases, and 13 bases lay between the germline ends. The CDR3 has 15 residues. Germline V CDR1 and CDR2: SNHLY, FYNNEI. In regard to this clonotype: Antigen unknown.

The sequence was collected from a human donor in good health (CMV status not recorded). Some clones in this sample may be carry-over from other donors' samples. The chain couples TRBV2 to TRBJ1-4, with D tentatively TRBD1 (5 bases). The specimen was PBMCs. For the CDR3, the DNA is TGTGCCAGCGAGCTAGACAGTGCAACTAATGAAAAACTGTTTTTT. It is translated as CASELDSATNEKLFF.